These 16 T cell receptor beta chains were all obtained from the same sample, sequenced in a study of T cell responses to AZD1222 COVID-19 vaccine. Sequencing was performed with immunoSEQ multiplex PCR; in TCRdb, only in-frame clones are kept and a portion is missing. Among some 130,000 clones, about four fifths were seen once, and the ten largest hold over 4%. Source: peripheral blood, taken on day 0 of AZD1222 vaccination. The receptors were sampled from an adult in good health.

V gene TRBV28 combines with J gene TRBJ2-4; D remains unclear. The V and J ends lost 5 bases and 1 base respectively, with 9 bases between them. CDR1 MDHEN and CDR2 SYDVKM come from the germline V gene. This CDR3 region has 14 residues. The CDR3 DNA follows: TGTGCCAGCAGTGAAAAGTACGCCAAAAACATTCAGTACTTC. Encoded protein: CASSEKYAKNIQYF.

The chain joins TRBV30 to TRBJ2-7; the D is unclear. Germline assignment: CDR1 GTSNPN and CDR2 SVGIG (reference sequence). The germline V and J ends were trimmed by 0 bases and 2 bases, with 8 bases remaining between them. The CDR3 length is 13 residues. CDR3 sequence reads: CAWSVSWTYEQYF. CDR3 coding DNA: TGTGCCTGGAGTGTATCCTGGACCTACGAGCAGTACTTC.

The gene calls are TRBV4-1 and TRBJ1-2; TRBD1 might be the D (5 bases). The CDR3 extends over 18 amino acids. CDR1 MGHRA and CDR2 YSYEKL come from the germline V gene. V lost 2 bases to trimming and J lost 5 bases, with 24 bases between them. CDR3 bases: TGCGCCAGCAGCCAACAACTATCCCGGGGGGTTACAGCTTATGGCTACACCTTC. Translation: CASSQQLSRGVTAYGYTF.

This chain connects TRBV9 to TRBJ1-5; D is unresolved. V shed 4 bases and J shed 0 bases, with 11 bases lying between them. Germline CDR1 SGDLS, CDR2 YYNGEE. This CDR3 has 15 residues. CDR3 DNA: TGTGCCAGCAGCCCGGACGGAATTAGCAATCAGCCCCAGCATTTT. Translating gives CASSPDGISNQPQHF. Based on the CDR3 plus reference TRBV9 and TRBJ1-5, the full variable domain is DSGVTQTPKHLITATGQRVTLRCSPRSGDLSVYWYQQSLDQGLQFLIQYYNGEERAKGNILERFSAQQFPDLHSELNLSSLELGDSALYFCASSPDGISNQPQHFGDGTRLSIL.

V gene TRBV2 combines with J gene TRBJ1-2, with no clear D. The germline V gene has CDR1 SNHLY and CDR2 FYNNEI. V lost 7 bases and J lost 2, with 8 bases in between. The CDR3 is 12 residues long. For the CDR3, the DNA is TGTGCCAGCAACCCTGACAACTATGGCTACACCTTC. Its translation is CASNPDNYGYTF.

A few counts support this clone. J is TRBJ2-2 and V is TRBV6-5; 13 bases match TRBD2. V was clipped by 2 bases and J by 4 bases; unmatched bases: 1. The CDR3 contains 16 residues. The germline V gene encodes CDR1 MNHEY and CDR2 SVGAGI. The CDR3 DNA sequence: TGTGCCAGCAGTTACAGGACTAGCGGGGGCACCGGGGAGCTGTTTTTT. Translation: CASSYRTSGGTGELFF.

The rearrangement links TRBV27 to TRBJ2-7; 8 bases are a match to TRBD1. J gave up 1 base and V 4 bases, and 3 bases lay outside the gene matches. The CDR3 sequence is 14 residues long. The V gene's germline CDR1 is MNHEY and CDR2 SMNVEV (reference sequence). The CDR3 sequence: CASSWDRRSYEQYF. The CDR3 coding sequence is TGTGCCAGCAGTTGGGACAGGAGATCCTACGAGCAGTACTTC.

V and J are TRBV7-9 and TRBJ2-7; possible D gene TRBD1, 5 bases. Trimming left V 4 bases short and J 3 bases short, with 13 bases between. CDR1 is SEHNR, CDR2 FQNEAQ, per germline (reference sequence). This CDR3 is 14 amino acids long. The CDR3 coding sequence is TGTGCCAGCAGCTCCGAAAGCCAGGGCTACGAGCAGTACTTC. Protein sequence: CASSSESQGYEQYF.

This chain uses TRBV28 with TRBJ1-2; a weak D match, TRBD1 (5 bases). Germline V gives CDR1 MDHEN, CDR2 SYDVKM. This CDR3 is built from 15 residues. Trimming left V 3 bases short and J 3 bases short, with 14 bases between. The CDR3 sequence: CASSLSAQGHYGYTF. For the CDR3, the DNA is TGTGCCAGCAGTTTGTCGGCCCAGGGTCACTATGGCTACACCTTC.

The CDR3 DNA reads TGTGCCAGCACTACCGGGACACTAAGCTCCTATAATTCACCCCTCCACTTT. Translating gives CASTTGTLSSYNSPLHF. This chain connects TRBV2 to TRBJ1-6, with D possibly matching TRBD1 (6 bases). V shed 7 bases and J shed 0 bases, with 16 bases lying between them. Germline V lookup: CDR1 SNHLY, CDR2 FYNNEI. The CDR3 runs 17 residues.

The CDR3 here is CASSLQGYNEQFF. DNA of the CDR3: TGCGCCAGCAGCCTCCAGGGTTACAATGAGCAGTTCTTC. The chain has TRBV4-1 and TRBJ2-1, with D possibly being TRBD1 (5 bases). The ends were cut back, 4 bases at V and 4 bases at J, with 8 bases in the middle. Germline V gene sequence: CDR1 MGHRA, CDR2 YSYEKL. This CDR3 has 13 residues.

The chain combines TRBV2 with TRBJ1-2; maybe TRBD1 (6 bases). V was shortened by 6 bases and J by 3 bases, with 11 bases between the two germline ends. The CDR3 length is 13 residues. The germline CDR1 and CDR2 sequences are SNHLY and FYNNEI. The CDR3 region is CASRGAGYYGYTF. CDR3 DNA sequence: TGTGCCAGCAGGGGGGCAGGGTACTATGGCTACACCTTC.

J is TRBJ1-5 and V is TRBV19; TRBD1 might be the D (6 bases). V was clipped by 4 bases and J by 4 bases, with 17 bases between them. Per the germline V gene, CDR1 is LNHDA and CDR2 is SQIVND (reference sequence). This CDR3 is 16 amino acids long. CDR3 DNA sequence: TGTGCCAGTAGTACAACCGGGACACCTTCGAATCAGCCCCAGCATTTT. Translation: CASSTTGTPSNQPQHF.

The chain has TRBV3-1 (or the pseudogene TRBV3-2) and TRBJ1-6; D gene ambiguous. V lost 4 bases and J 5 bases, leaving 12 bases between the germline ends. Germline values: CDR1 LGHDT, CDR2 YNNKEL (reference sequence). The CDR3 loop spans 15 amino acids. The CDR3 nucleotides read TGTGCCAGCAGCCTCGGGCAGGTCCATAATTCACCCCTCCACTTT. This gives the protein CASSLGQVHNSPLHF.

The chain combines TRBV6-5 with TRBJ1-1; D remains unclear. CDR3 length: 16 residues. The ends were cut back, 3 bases at V and 1 base at J, with 15 bases in the middle. In germline, CDR1 is MNHEY, CDR2 SVGAGI. The CDR3 DNA reads as TGTGCCAGCAGTTATGAGTGGAACGCGCAGAACACTGAAGCTTTCTTT. It translates to CASSYEWNAQNTEAFF.

V and J are TRBV2 and TRBJ2-7; TRBD1 matches at 9 bases. After removal of 8 bases from V and 5 bases from J, the junction contained 4 bases not matched to a gene. Looked up from germline, CDR1 is SNHLY and CDR2 is FYNNEI. The CDR3 is made up of 12 amino acids. CDR3 sequence reads: CASGTGSHEQYF. The DNA for the CDR3 is TGTGCCAGCGGGACAGGGAGCCACGAGCAGTACTTC.